These 7 T cell receptor beta chains were sequenced from one sample in a study of graft-versus-host responses after intestinal transplantation. No antigen has been identified for these receptors. Libraries were prepared by immunoSEQ multiplex PCR; TCRdb keeps only in-frame clonotypes and omits some of them. Among around 78,000 clones, around 86% were seen once, and the ten largest hold under 9.5%. The sample was unstimulated CD8+ T cells sorted from spleen or lymph node cells, taken before transplant. These receptor sequences come from a human donor who was the organ donor for an intestinal transplant.

The chain has TRBV4-1 and TRBJ1-2, with TRBD1 as a possible D gene (6 bases). With 3 bases removed from V and 5 bases from J, the gap between germline ends came to 13 bases. The CDR3 has 14 amino acids. Germline V gene sequence: CDR1 MGHRA, CDR2 YSYEKL. The DNA of the CDR3 is TGCGCCAGCAGCCACGTATGGACAGTTTATGGCTACACCTTC. Protein product: CASSHVWTVYGYTF.

The V call is TRBV9, the J call TRBJ2-1; no firm D call. Germline V lookup: CDR1 SGDLS, CDR2 YYNGEE. Trimming pared 4 bases from V and 1 base from J, leaving 6 bases between. The length of the CDR3 is 13 residues. CDR3 amino acids: CASSPRSYNEQFF. CDR3 nucleotide sequence: TGTGCCAGCAGCCCCCGATCCTACAATGAGCAGTTCTTC.

Only one count was recorded for this clone. The chain couples TRBV27 to TRBJ2-1; 11 nucleotides match TRBD2. Per the germline V gene, CDR1 is MNHEY and CDR2 is SMNVEV (reference sequence). CDR3 length: 14 residues. Unmatched junction bases numbered 9, after V lost 7 bases and J lost 10 bases. The CDR3 nucleotides are TGTGCCAGCACCATTAGCGGGGGGGCAAGAGAGCAGTTCTTC. Amino acids: CASTISGGAREQFF.

This rearrangement joins TRBV28 to TRBJ1-1, with TRBD1 matching 7 bases. The CDR3 extends over 15 amino acids. The germline CDR1 and CDR2 sequences are MDHEN and SYDVKM. The ends lost 5 bases at V and 3 bases at J; junction bases unmatched: 9. CDR3 protein: CASSEGTVMYTEAFF. The CDR3 DNA is TGTGCCAGCAGTGAAGGGACAGTGATGTACACTGAAGCTTTCTTT.

The rearrangement uses TRBV6-4 and TRBJ2-1; D not certain. V was shortened by 5 bases and J by 6 bases, with 11 bases between the two germline ends. CDR1 and CDR2 (germline): MRHNA, SNTAGT. The CDR3 totals 13 residues. The CDR3 spells CASSSGETNEQFF. Here the CDR3 DNA reads TGTGCCAGCAGTTCAGGAGAAACCAATGAGCAGTTCTTC.

The chain employs TRBV9 and TRBJ2-3; possible D gene TRBD2, 5 bases. Germline assignment: CDR1 SGDLS and CDR2 YYNGEE. V was clipped by 4 bases and J by 1 base, with 7 bases between them. This CDR3 has 13 residues. The CDR3 sequence: CASSSGGTDTQYF. The CDR3 nucleotides read TGTGCCAGCAGCTCCGGGGGCACAGATACGCAGTATTTT.

The chain recombines TRBV9 with TRBJ2-7, with D perhaps TRBD1 or TRBD2 (5 bases each). CDR3 length: 15 amino acids. Germline loops: CDR1 SGDLS, CDR2 YYNGEE. V was trimmed by 0 bases and J by 3 bases, leaving 13 bases between them. CDR3 sequence reads: CASSVGGSQHYEQYF. In DNA, the CDR3 is TGTGCCAGCAGCGTAGGGGGGTCCCAACACTACGAGCAGTACTTC.